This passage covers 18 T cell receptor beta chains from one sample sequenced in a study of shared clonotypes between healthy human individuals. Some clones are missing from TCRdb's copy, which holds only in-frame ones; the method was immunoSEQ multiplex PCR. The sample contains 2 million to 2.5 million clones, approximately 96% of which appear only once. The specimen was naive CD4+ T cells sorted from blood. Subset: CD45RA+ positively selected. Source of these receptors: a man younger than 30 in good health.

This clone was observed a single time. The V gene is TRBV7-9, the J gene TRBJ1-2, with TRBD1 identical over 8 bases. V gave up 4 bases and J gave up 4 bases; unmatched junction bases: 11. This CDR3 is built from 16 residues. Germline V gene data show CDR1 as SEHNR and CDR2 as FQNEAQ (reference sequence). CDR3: CASSYDFKTGGYGYTF. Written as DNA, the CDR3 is TGTGCCAGCAGCTACGATTTTAAAACAGGGGGCTATGGCTACACCTTC.

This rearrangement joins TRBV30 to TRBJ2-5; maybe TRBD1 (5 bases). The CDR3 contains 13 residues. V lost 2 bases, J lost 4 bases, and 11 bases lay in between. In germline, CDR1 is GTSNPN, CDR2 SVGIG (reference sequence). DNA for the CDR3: TGTGCCTGGAGTTTCAGGGTAGGAGAGACCCAGTACTTC. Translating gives CAWSFRVGETQYF.

CDR3 coding DNA: TGTGCCATCAGTGGAGGGGAGACGGAGACCCAGTACTTC. Its protein is CAISGGETETQYF. The chain uses TRBV10-3 and TRBJ2-5; D possibly uses TRBD1 or TRBD2 (5 bases each). The germline V and J ends were trimmed by 4 bases and 5 bases, with 11 bases remaining between them. The CDR3 contains 13 residues. The germline gives CDR1 ENHRY, CDR2 SYGVKD.

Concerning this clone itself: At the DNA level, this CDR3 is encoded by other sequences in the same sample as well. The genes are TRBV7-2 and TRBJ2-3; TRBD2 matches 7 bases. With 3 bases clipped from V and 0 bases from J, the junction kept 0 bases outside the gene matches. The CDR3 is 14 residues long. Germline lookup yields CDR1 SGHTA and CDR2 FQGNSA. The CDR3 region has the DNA TGTGCCAGCAGCTTTAGCGGGAGCACAGATACGCAGTATTTT. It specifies CASSFSGSTDTQYF. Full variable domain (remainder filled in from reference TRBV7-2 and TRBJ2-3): GAGVSQSPSNKVTEKGKDVELRCDPISGHTALYWYRQSLGQGLEFLIYFQGNSAPDKSGLPSDRFSAERTGGSVSTLTIQRTQQEDSAVYLCASSFSGSTDTQYFGPGTRLTVL.

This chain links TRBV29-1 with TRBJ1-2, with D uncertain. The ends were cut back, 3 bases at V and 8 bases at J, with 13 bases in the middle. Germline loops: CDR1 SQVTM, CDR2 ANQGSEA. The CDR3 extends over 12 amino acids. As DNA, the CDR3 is TGCAGCGTTGAGAGGATAGCCTTGGGCTACACCTTC. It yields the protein CSVERIALGYTF. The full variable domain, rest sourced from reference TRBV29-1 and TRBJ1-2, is SAVISQKPSRDICQRGTSLTIQCQVDSQVTMMFWYRQQPGQSLTLIATANQGSEATYESGFVIDKFPISRPNLTFSTLTVSNMSPEDSSIYLCSVERIALGYTFGSGTRLTVV.

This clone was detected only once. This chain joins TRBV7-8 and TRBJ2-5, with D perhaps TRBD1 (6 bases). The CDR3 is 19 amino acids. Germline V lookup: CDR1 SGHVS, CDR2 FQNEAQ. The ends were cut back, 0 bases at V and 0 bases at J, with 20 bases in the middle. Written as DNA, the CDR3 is TGTGCCAGCAGCTTAGCGCAGGGGACGCTAAAAATCGACCAAGAGACCCAGTACTTC. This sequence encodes CASSLAQGTLKIDQETQYF.

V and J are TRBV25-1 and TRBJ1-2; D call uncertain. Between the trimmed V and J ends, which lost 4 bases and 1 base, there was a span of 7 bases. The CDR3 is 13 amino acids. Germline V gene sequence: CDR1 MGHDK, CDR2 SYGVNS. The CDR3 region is CASSVGLNYGYTF. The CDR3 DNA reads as TGTGCCAGCAGTGTTGGTCTTAACTATGGCTACACCTTC.

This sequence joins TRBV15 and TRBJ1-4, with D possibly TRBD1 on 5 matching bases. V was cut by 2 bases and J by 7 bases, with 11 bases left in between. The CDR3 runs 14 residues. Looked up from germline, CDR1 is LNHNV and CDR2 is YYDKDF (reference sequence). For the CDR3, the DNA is TGTGCCACCAGCAGACAGGGTCCAGGTGAAAAACTGTTTTTT. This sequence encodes CATSRQGPGEKLFF.

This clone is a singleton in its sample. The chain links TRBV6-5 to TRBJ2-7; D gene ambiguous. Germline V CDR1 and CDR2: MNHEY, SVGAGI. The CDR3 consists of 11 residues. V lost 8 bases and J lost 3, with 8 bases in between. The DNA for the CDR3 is TGTGCCAGCCCCTGGTACTACGAGCAGTACTTC. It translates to CASPWYYEQYF.

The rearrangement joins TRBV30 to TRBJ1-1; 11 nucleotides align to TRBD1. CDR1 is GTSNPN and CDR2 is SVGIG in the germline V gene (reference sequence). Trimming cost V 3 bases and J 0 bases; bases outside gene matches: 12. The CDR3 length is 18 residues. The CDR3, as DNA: TGTGCCTGGAGCAAACCCCGGGACAGGGGGTCACTGAACACTGAAGCTTTCTTT. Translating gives CAWSKPRDRGSLNTEAFF.

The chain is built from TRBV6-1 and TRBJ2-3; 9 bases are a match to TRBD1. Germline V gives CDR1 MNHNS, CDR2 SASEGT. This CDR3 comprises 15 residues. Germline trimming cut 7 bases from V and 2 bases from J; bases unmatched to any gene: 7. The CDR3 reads CASTGQGETTDTQYF. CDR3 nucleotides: TGTGCCAGCACGGGACAGGGAGAAACCACAGATACGCAGTATTTT.

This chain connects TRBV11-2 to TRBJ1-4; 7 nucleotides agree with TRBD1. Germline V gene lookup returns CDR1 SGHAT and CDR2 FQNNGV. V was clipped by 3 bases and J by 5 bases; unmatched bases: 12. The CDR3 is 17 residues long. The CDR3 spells CASSFYVMTGLNEKLFF. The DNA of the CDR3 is TGTGCCAGCAGCTTTTACGTCATGACAGGGTTAAATGAAAAACTGTTTTTT. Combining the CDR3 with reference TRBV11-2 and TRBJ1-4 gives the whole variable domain EAGVAQSPRYKIIEKRQSVAFWCNPISGHATLYWYQQILGQGPKLLIQFQNNGVVDDSQLPKDRFSAERLKGVDSTLKIQPAKLEDSAVYLCASSFYVMTGLNEKLFFGSGTQLSVL.

Here the CDR3 reads CASRTTVMTLNNNSPLHF. The CDR3 DNA sequence: TGTGCCAGCAGAACGACAGTGATGACCCTCAATAATAATTCACCCCTCCACTTT. V usage is TRBV28 and J usage is TRBJ1-6; possible D gene TRBD1, 5 bases. This CDR3 is built from 18 residues. The germline V and J ends were trimmed by 6 bases and 5 bases, with 23 bases remaining between them. The germline gives CDR1 MDHEN, CDR2 SYDVKM.

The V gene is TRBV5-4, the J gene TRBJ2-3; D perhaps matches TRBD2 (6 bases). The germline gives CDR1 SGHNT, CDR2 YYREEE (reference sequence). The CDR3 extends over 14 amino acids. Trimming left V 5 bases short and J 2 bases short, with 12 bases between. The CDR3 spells CASRPGLVTDTQYF. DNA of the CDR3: TGTGCCAGCAGGCCGGGACTGGTCACAGATACGCAGTATTTT.

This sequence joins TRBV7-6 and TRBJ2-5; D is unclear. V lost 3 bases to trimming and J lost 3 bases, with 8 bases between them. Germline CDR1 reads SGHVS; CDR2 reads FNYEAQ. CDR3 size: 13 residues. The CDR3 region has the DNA TGTGCCAGCAGCTTTCGAGGAAAAGAGACCCAGTACTTC. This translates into CASSFRGKETQYF. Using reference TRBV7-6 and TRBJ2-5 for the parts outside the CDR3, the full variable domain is GAGVSQSPRYKVTKRGQDVALRCDPISGHVSLYWYRQALGQGPEFLTYFNYEAQQDKSGLPNDRFSAERPEGSISTLTIQRTEQRDSAMYRCASSFRGKETQYFGPGTRLLVL.

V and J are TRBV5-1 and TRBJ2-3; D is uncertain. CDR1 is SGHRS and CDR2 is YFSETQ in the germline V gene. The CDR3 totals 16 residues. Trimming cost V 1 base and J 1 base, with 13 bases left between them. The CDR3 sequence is CASSLMTVTGTDTQYF. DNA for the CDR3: TGCGCCAGCAGCTTGATGACGGTTACCGGCACAGATACGCAGTATTTT. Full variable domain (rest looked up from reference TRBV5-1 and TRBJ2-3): KAGVTQTPRYLIKTRGQQVTLSCSPISGHRSVSWYQQTPGQGLQFLFEYFSETQRNKGNFPGRFSGRQFSNSRSEMNVSTLELGDSALYLCASSLMTVTGTDTQYFGPGTRLTVL.

The CDR3 region has the DNA TGTGCCAGCGAGAGCTCTGGGGCCAACGTCCTGACTTTC. It encodes CASESSGANVLTF. V gene TRBV6-1 combines with J gene TRBJ2-6; unclear D gene. V gave up 8 bases and J gave up 0 bases, with 5 bases separating them. The length of the CDR3 is 13 residues. Germline V CDR1 and CDR2: MNHNS, SASEGT.

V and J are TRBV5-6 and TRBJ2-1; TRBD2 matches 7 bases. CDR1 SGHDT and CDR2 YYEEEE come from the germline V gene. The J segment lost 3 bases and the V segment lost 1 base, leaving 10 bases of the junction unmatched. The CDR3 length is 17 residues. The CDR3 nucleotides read TGTGCCAGCAGCTTGACAGCCGGGGAGGGGATCTACAATGAGCAGTTCTTC. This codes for CASSLTAGEGIYNEQFF.